Included here is one T cell receptor (beta chain) sequence, with context. Its matching antigen is unknown. The data belong to a study of graft-versus-host responses after intestinal transplantation. Study details: Anti-thymocyte globulin induction preceded three to four years of tacrolimus and steroid maintenance in all recipients.

Whole-study results and caveats: Those patients showing graft-donor T cell macrochimerism displayed high graft-versus-host to host-versus-graft clonal ratios in allografts.

Generated by immunoSEQ multiplex PCR, the TCRdb table keeps only in-frame clones and is missing some. The sample has 19,000 or so clones; roughly 86% are singletons. This TCR came from a human patient who received an intestinal transplant, so some T cells may come from the graft donor. The starting material was PBMCs, obtained approximately 230 days after intestinal transplant.

CDR3 region: CASSHLGGADIQYF. The CDR3 coding sequence is TGCGCCAGCAGCCACCTCGGGGGGGCGGACATTCAGTACTTC. This chain connects TRBV4-1 to TRBJ2-4, with TRBD2 matching over 8 bases. The CDR3 loop spans 14 amino acids. From germline, CDR1 is MGHRA and CDR2 YSYEKL. V shed 3 bases, J shed 8 bases, and the junction held 6 bases outside the gene matches.